The source of this T cell receptor beta chain is a study of blood T cell repertoires in COVID-19. This CDR3 spans 20 amino acids. V shed 4 bases, J shed 3 bases, and the junction held 15 bases outside the gene matches. CDR1 is MGHRA, CDR2 YSYEKL, per germline. Measured with immunoSEQ multiplex PCR; TCRdb has only the in-frame clones, and not every one. Altogether 120,000 to 150,000 clones are present, around 91% being singletons, with the ten largest covering 13%. The receptor was isolated from a young man with COVID-19, enrolled during active disease. The chain employs TRBV4-1 and TRBJ2-2, with 12 bases fitting TRBD2. The material sequenced was peripheral blood. The CDR3 bases are TGCGCCAGCAGCCCCCTCCGTCTAGCGGGAGGGCCTTTGGACACCGGGGAGCTGTTTTTT. Protein sequence: CASSPLRLAGGPLDTGELFF.